This TCR beta chain was found in a study of circulating CD8 cells and anti-PD-1 response in melanoma. The CDR3 is 19 residues long. In germline, CDR1 is LNHDA, CDR2 SQIVND (reference sequence). V lost 1 base, J lost 1 base, and 12 bases stayed unmatched. Using roughly 15 ng of total RNA, TCR libraries were made with the QIAseq Immune Repertoire TCR panel. TCRdb reprocessed the reads with MiXCR, giving one entry per CDR3 protein. The sample contains 540 or so distinct CDR3 sequences, roughly a tenth of which appear only once. Four subsets defined by PD-1 and/or TIGIT were sorted from live CD3+CD8+TCRalphabeta+ cells.

This specimen was CD8+ T cells from PBMCs, taken at baseline or after one month of anti-PD-1 therapy (not recorded which). The receptor comes from a human donor with melanoma. The V gene is TRBV19, the J gene TRBJ1-1; TRBD1 aligns across 10 bases. CDR3 bases: TGTGCCAGTAGTATAGTCTTCGGGACAGGGGCGGGAACGAACACTGAAGCTTTCTTT. Residues: CASSIVFGTGAGTNTEAFF.